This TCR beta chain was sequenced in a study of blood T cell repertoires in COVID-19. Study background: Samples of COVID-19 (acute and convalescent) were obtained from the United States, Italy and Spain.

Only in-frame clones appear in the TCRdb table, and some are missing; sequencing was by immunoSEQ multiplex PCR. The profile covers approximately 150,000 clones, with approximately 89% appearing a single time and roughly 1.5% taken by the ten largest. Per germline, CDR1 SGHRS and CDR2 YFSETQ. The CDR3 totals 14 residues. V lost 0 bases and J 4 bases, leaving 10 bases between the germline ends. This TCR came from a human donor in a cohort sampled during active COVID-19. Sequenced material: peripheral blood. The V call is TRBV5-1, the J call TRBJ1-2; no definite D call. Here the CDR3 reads CASSLAQQSYGYTF. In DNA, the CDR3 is TGCGCCAGCAGCTTGGCCCAACAGAGCTATGGCTACACCTTC.